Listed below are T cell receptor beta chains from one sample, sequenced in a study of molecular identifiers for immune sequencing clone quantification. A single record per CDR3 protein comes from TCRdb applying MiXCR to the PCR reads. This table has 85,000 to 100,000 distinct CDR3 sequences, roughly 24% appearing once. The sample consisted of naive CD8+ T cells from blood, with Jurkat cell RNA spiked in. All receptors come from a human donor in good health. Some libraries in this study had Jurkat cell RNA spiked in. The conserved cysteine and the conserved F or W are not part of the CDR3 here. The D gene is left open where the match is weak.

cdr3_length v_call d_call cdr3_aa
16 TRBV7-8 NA ASSFFPGQPKKDNEQF
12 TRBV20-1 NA NARDLWGVDEQF
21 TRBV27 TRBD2 ASSLWGPTSGGAVGSFSDTQY
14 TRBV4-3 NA ASSQGRDLGWSPLH
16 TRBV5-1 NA ASSLDGVGALAKNIQY
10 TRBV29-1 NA SGTRGVDEQF
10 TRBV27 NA ASSLGDHEQF
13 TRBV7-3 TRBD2 ASSLLAGGADTQY
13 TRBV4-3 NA ASSQETGYYYGYT
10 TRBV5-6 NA ASSLGPRGQY
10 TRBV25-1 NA ASIGTSYGQY
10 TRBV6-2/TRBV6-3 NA ASSYSLVEAF
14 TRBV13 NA ASTDGLGSDTDTQY
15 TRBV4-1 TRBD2 ASSQGPSGRAGETQY
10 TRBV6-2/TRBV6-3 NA ASRRGSETQY
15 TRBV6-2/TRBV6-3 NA ASSYPRVAERTGELF
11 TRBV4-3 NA ASSQDGRAPEY
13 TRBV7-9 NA ASSLLTRANTEAF
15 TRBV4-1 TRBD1 ASSPGTGYPSGGEQY
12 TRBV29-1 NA SAHPAEWDNEQF
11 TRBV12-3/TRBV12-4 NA ASSSDGFYGYT
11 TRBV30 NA AWRLAGNTEAF